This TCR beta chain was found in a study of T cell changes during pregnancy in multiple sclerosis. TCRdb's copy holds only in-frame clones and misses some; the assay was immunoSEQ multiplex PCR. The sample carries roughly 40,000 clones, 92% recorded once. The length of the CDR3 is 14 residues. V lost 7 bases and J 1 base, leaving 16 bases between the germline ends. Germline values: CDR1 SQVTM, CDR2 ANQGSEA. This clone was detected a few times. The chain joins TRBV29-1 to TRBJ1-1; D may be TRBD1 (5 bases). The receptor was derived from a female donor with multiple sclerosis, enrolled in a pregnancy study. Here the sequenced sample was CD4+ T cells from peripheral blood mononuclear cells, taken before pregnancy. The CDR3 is CSGREVGENTEAFF. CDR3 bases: TGCAGCGGGCGGGAGGTGGGGGAGAACACTGAAGCTTTCTTT.